This T cell receptor (beta chain) was captured by sequencing in a study of T-cell memory formation after mild COVID-19. The germline CDR1 and CDR2 sequences are SGHAT and FQNNGV. V shed 6 bases and J shed 4 bases, with 18 bases lying between them. This CDR3 region has 15 residues. TCRdb re-analysed the 5' RACE reads in MiXCR, keeping a single row per CDR3 protein. In the table there are 450,000 to 650,000 distinct CDR3 sequences, around 21% of which are singletons. The sequenced material came from PBMCs or a T cell subset sorted from them (not recorded which). This TCR was sampled from an adult woman who had mild COVID-19 (a few samples of this study predate the infection). Cell type and time point are not known. The V call is TRBV11-2, the J call TRBJ1-1; D is ambiguous. CDR3 nucleotide sequence: TGTGCCAGCAGTATCCAGTCGAATGGGCGCACTGAAGCTTTCTTT. It is translated as CASSIQSNGRTEAFF.